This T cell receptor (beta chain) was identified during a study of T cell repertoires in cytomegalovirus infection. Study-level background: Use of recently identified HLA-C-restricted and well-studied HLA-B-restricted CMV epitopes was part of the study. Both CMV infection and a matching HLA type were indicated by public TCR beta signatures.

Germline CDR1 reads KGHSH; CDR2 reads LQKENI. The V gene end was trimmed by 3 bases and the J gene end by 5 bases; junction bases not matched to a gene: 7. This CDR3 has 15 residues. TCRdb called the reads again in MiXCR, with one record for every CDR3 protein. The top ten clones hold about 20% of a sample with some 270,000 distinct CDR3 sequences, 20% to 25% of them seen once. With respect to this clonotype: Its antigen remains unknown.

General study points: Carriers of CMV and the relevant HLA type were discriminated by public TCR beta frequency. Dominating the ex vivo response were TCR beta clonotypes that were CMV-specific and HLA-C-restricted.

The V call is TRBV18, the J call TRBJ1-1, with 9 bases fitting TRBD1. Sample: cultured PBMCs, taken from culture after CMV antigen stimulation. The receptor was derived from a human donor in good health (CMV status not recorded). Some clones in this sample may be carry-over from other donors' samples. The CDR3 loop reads CASSPWTGVGTEAFF. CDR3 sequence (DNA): TGTGCCAGCTCACCCTGGACAGGGGTGGGTACTGAAGCTTTCTTT.